What follows describes a single T cell receptor beta chain. Its specificity is not known. TCRdb's copy holds only in-frame clones and misses some; the assay was immunoSEQ multiplex PCR. The table shows roughly 170,000 clones, with over 75% occurring only once. CDR3 length: 13 amino acids. The germline CDR1 and CDR2 sequences are GTSNPN and SVGIG (reference sequence). Trimming cost V 3 bases and J 2 bases, with 10 bases left between them. The sample is drawn from a study of T cell responses to AZD1222 COVID-19 vaccine. Study-wide results and caveats: It was only after the peak T cell response that any repertoires were sampled.

The TCR originated in an adult in good health. The sequencing used peripheral blood, collected on day 0 of AZD1222 vaccination. The gene calls are TRBV30 and TRBJ1-2; D is undetermined. The CDR3 coding sequence is TGTGCCTGGAGGACTGGGCCGAACTATGGCTACACCTTC. Translation gives CAWRTGPNYGYTF.